This T cell receptor (beta chain) was identified during a study of T-cell reconstitution after alpha-beta-depleted transplantation in children. The V gene's germline CDR1 is MNHEY and CDR2 SVGAGI. V shed 5 bases, J shed 5 bases, and the junction held 9 bases outside the gene matches. The length of the CDR3 is 17 residues. Using unique molecular identifiers, the investigators prepared the TCRbeta library. TCRdb used MiXCR to reprocess the PCR reads, holding one entry per CDR3 protein. The sample shows around 450,000 distinct CDR3 sequences, about 45% of them seen only once. The chain employs TRBV6-5 and TRBJ2-5; 15 bases match TRBD2. The sequence was obtained from a girl aged 2 to 10 with aplastic anemia, due to receive a stem cell transplant. Sequencing used PBMCs, obtained before TCRalphabeta/CD19-depleted stem cell transplant. The CDR3 is CASSHPWTSGGAETQYF. CDR3 coding DNA: TGTGCCAGCAGTCACCCTTGGACTAGCGGGGGGGCGGAGACCCAGTACTTC.